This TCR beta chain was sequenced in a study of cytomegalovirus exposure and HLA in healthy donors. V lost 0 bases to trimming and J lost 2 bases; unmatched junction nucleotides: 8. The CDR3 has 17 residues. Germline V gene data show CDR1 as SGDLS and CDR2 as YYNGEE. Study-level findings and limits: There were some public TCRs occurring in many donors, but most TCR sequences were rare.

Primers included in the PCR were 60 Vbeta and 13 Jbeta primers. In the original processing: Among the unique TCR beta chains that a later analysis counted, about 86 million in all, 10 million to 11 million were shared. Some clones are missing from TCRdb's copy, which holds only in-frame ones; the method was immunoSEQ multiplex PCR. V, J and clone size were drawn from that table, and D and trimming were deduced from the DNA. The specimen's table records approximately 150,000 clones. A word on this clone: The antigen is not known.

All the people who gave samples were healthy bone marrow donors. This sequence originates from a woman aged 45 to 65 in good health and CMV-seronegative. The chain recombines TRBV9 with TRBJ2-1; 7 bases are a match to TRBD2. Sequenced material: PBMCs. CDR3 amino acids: CASSVGSRGSAYNEQFF. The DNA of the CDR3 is TGTGCCAGCAGCGTAGGGTCACGCGGGAGCGCCTACAATGAGCAGTTCTTC.